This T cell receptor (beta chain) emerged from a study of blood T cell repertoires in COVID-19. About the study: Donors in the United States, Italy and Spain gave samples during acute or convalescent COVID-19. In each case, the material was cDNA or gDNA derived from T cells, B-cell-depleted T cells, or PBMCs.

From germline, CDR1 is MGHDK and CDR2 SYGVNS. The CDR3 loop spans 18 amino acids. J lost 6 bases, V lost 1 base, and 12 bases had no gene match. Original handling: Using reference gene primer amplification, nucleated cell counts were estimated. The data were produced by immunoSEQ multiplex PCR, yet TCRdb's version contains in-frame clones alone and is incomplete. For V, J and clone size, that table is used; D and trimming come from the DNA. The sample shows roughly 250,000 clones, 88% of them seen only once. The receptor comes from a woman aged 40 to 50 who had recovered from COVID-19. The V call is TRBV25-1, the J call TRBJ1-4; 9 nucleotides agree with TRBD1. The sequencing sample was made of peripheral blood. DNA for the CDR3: TGTGCCAGCAGTGAATGGGGTAGGAGCCGGGACAGGGATGAAAAACTGTTTTTT. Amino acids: CASSEWGRSRDRDEKLFF. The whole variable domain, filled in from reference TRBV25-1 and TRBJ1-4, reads EADIYQTPRYLVIGTGKKITLECSQTMGHDKMYWYQQDPGMELHLIHYSYGVNSTEKGDLSSESTVSRIRTEHFPLTLESARPSHTSQYLCASSEWGRSRDRDEKLFFGSGTQLSVL.